The 11 T cell receptor beta chains below come from one sample, sequenced in a study of beta chain features in type 1 diabetes. Every isolated RNA sample was fully reverse transcribed, so sequencing captured expressed TCRB transcripts. Clones were sequenced by immunoSEQ multiplex PCR, and TCRdb holds only the in-frame ones, with some missing. Of over 700,000 clones detected, around a sixth appear once; the ten largest clones hold 0.02% to 0.03%. Specimen: naive CD4+ T cells from blood. The receptors originated from a woman under 30 in good health.

This sequence joins TRBV9 and TRBJ2-6; no definite D call. Trimming cost V 0 bases and J 0 bases, with 4 bases left between them. The CDR3 is 15 residues long. Germline V lookup: CDR1 SGDLS, CDR2 YYNGEE. The CDR3 coding sequence is TGTGCCAGCAGCGTAGGCGTCTCTGGGGCCAACGTCCTGACTTTC. It yields the protein CASSVGVSGANVLTF.

This clone was seen just once. The chain carries TRBV5-1 and TRBJ1-4; possible D gene TRBD1, 6 bases. Trimming stripped 4 bases from V and 10 bases from J, with 14 bases between. Germline V CDR1 and CDR2: SGHRS, YFSETQ. This CDR3 spans 13 amino acids. This chain's CDR3 is CASSVDRSGKLFF. The CDR3 DNA sequence: TGCGCCAGCAGCGTAGACAGGTCGGGAAAACTGTTTTTT.

This sequence joins TRBV5-5 and TRBJ2-3; TRBD2 matches 8 bases. Germline loops: CDR1 SGHKS, CDR2 YYEKEE (reference sequence). The J segment lost 4 bases and the V segment lost 5 bases, leaving 9 bases of the junction unmatched. The CDR3 is 15 residues long. The CDR3 protein is CASSPGVSGADTQYF. In nucleotides, the CDR3 is TGTGCCAGCAGTCCCGGTGTTAGCGGGGCAGATACGCAGTATTTT.

This chain links TRBV28 with TRBJ2-2, with TRBD2 as a possible D gene (6 bases). With 6 bases removed from V and 7 bases from J, the gap between germline ends came to 12 bases. This CDR3 comprises 13 residues. Germline assignment: CDR1 MDHEN and CDR2 SYDVKM. Here the CDR3 reads CASSPGVGGELFF. In DNA, the CDR3 is TGTGCCAGCAGCCCGGGAGTTGGCGGGGAGCTGTTTTTT.

V usage is TRBV5-1 and J usage is TRBJ2-7; 12 bases line up with TRBD2. The CDR3 totals 18 residues. CDR1 and CDR2 (germline): SGHRS, YFSETQ. V shed 3 bases, J shed 3 bases, and the junction held 13 bases outside the gene matches. The CDR3 bases are TGCGCCAGCAGCTGGGAACGGACTAGCGGGAAATCAGGCTACGAGCAGTACTTC. Amino acid sequence: CASSWERTSGKSGYEQYF. The entire variable domain, with the rest obtained from reference TRBV5-1 and TRBJ2-7, is as follows: KAGVTQTPRYLIKTRGQQVTLSCSPISGHRSVSWYQQTPGQGLQFLFEYFSETQRNKGNFPGRFSGRQFSNSRSEMNVSTLELGDSALYLCASSWERTSGKSGYEQYFGPGTRLTVT.

The chain is built from TRBV18 and TRBJ2-2; D unresolved. Germline V gives CDR1 KGHSH, CDR2 LQKENI. V lost 1 base, J lost 8 bases, and 11 bases lay in between. CDR3 length: 14 amino acids. As DNA, the CDR3 is TGTGCCAGCTCACCACTCCTTCGTGATGGGGAGCTGTTTTTT. It is translated as CASSPLLRDGELFF.

This clone was seen more than once but under ten times. In nucleotides, the CDR3 is TGCGCCAGCAGCCTTAATGGCGGGAGCTACGAGCAGTACTTC. Its translation: CASSLNGGSYEQYF. The chain is built from TRBV5-1 and TRBJ2-7; TRBD2 matches 7 bases. The trim removed 4 bases at V and 3 bases at J, leaving 7 bases unmatched. This CDR3 is built from 14 residues. CDR1 SGHRS and CDR2 YFSETQ come from the germline V gene.

The J gene is TRBJ2-2, the V gene TRBV4-2, with TRBD2 matching 8 bases. The germline V gene encodes CDR1 LGHNA and CDR2 YNFKEQ. The CDR3 is 18 amino acids. Germline trimming cut 3 bases from V and 4 bases from J; bases unmatched to any gene: 13. The CDR3, as DNA: TGTGCCAGCAGCCAGGACGCCGGGAGGGCCTTTTCCACCGGGGAGCTGTTTTTT. Translating it yields CASSQDAGRAFSTGELFF.

V gene TRBV10-3 combines with J gene TRBJ2-1, with TRBD2 matching 10 bases. Germline-derived CDR1 and CDR2 are ENHRY and SYGVKD. V trimming: 0 bases; J trimming: 4 bases; junction bases outside the gene matches: 6. This CDR3 has 17 residues. This CDR3 reads CAISESVSGRLYNEQFF. CDR3 nucleotides: TGTGCCATCAGTGAGTCGGTTAGCGGGAGGTTGTACAATGAGCAGTTCTTC.

The chain has TRBV27 and TRBJ2-7, with TRBD1 identical over 10 bases. CDR1 is MNHEY, CDR2 SMNVEV, per germline (reference sequence). CDR3 size: 17 residues. The junction had 12 bases not matched to a gene; V was cut back by 2 bases and J by 5 bases. The CDR3 reads CASSLGPGDRGWHEQYF. The CDR3 region has the DNA TGTGCCAGCAGTTTAGGCCCGGGGGACAGGGGATGGCACGAGCAGTACTTC.

This clone turned up a few times. The genes are TRBV10-3 and TRBJ2-4; D ambiguous. CDR1 is ENHRY and CDR2 is SYGVKD in the germline V gene. The CDR3 has 12 residues. Trimming cost V 5 bases and J 6 bases, with 8 bases left between them. The CDR3 bases are TGTGCCATCAGTAATAGATTAAACATTCAGTACTTC. As protein: CAISNRLNIQYF.